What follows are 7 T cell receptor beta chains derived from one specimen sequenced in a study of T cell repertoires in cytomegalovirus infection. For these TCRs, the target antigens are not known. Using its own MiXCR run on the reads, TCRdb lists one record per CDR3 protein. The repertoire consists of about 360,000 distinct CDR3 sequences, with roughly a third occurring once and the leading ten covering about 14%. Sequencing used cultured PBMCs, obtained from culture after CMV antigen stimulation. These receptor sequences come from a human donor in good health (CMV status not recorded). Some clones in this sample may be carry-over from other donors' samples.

CDR3: CASSLERGSRNEQFF. The CDR3 bases are TGCGCCAGCAGCCTGGAGCGGGGTTCGAGGAATGAGCAGTTCTTC. This chain links TRBV4-1 with TRBJ2-1; 7 nucleotides line up with TRBD2. V shed 4 bases and J 7 bases; nucleotides not matched to a gene: 10. The CDR3 spans 15 residues. Germline V gene sequence: CDR1 MGHRA, CDR2 YSYEKL.

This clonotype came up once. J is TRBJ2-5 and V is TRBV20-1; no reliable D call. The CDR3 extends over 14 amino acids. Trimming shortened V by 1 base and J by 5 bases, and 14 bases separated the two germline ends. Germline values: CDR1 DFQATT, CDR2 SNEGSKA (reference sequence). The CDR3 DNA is TGCAGTGCTAGAGCCCTGGGGTTCCAGGAGACCCAGTACTTC. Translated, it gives CSARALGFQETQYF.

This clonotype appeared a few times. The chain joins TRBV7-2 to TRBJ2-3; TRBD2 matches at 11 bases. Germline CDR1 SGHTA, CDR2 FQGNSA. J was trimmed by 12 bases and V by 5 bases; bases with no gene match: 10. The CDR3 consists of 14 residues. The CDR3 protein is CASSPTSGTKSQYF. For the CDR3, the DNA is TGTGCCAGCAGCCCGACTAGCGGGACGAAGTCCCAGTATTTT.

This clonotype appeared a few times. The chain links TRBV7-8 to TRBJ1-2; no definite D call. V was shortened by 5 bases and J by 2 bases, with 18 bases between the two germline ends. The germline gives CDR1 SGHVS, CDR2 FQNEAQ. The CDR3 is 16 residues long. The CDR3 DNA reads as TGTGCCAGCAGCCTTCAGGCTGGGAATATCAACTATGGCTACACCTTC. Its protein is CASSLQAGNINYGYTF.

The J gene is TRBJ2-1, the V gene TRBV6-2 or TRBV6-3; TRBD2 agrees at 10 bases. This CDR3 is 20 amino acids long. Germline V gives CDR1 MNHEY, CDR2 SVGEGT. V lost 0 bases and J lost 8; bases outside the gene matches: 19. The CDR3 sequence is CASSYSASGSRYLLRDEQFF. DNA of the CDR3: TGTGCCAGCAGTTACTCGGCTAGCGGGAGTAGGTATCTGCTTCGGGATGAGCAGTTCTTC.

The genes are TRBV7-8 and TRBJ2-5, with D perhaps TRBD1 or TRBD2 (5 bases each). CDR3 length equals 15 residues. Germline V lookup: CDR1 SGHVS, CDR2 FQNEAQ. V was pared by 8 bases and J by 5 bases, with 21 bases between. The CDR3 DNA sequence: TGTGCCAGCTACCTACCTGGGACCGGGCTGGAGACCCAGTACTTC. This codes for CASYLPGTGLETQYF.

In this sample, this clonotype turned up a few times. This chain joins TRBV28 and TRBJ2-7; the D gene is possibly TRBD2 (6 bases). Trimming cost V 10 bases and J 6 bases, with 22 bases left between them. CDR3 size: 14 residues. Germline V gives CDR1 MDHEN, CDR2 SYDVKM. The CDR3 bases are TGTGCCACCAAAACACAAGGAGGGGACCGCGAGCAGTACTTC. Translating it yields CATKTQGGDREQYF.